These T cell receptor beta chains were read from a single sample in a study of blood T cell repertoires in COVID-19. The repertoire was sequenced with immunoSEQ multiplex PCR; TCRdb's copy has only in-frame clones and lacks some. In the table there are over 250,000 clones, around 84% of which are singletons. The sequencing input was PBMCs or T cells enriched from blood (not recorded which). The receptors were gathered from a man aged 25-40 years with acute COVID-19. CDR3s include the opening cysteine and the closing phenylalanine or tryptophan. The D gene is left open where the match is weak. Size is omitted from some rows. Given values are once, few, many or a class for expanded clones.

d_call clone_size j_call v_call cdr3_nt cdr3_aa
TRBD1 - TRBJ2-3 TRBV7-9 TGTGCCAGCAGCTCGACAGGGGATACGCAGTATTTT CASSSTGDTQYF
- - TRBJ1-4 TRBV28 TGTGCCGTATCCCGCGGGGGGTTCAATGAAAAACTGTTTTTT CAVSRGGFNEKLFF
TRBD2 - TRBJ2-2 TRBV7-2 TGTGCCAGCAGCCAGACTAGCGGGAACCCCGGGGAGCTGTTTTTT CASSQTSGNPGELFF
- - TRBJ2-2 TRBV9 TGTGCCAGCAGCCCCCGACGGGACTTCCTTAACACCGGGGAGCTGTTTTTT CASSPRRDFLNTGELFF
- few TRBJ1-3 TRBV7-9 TGTGCCAGCAGCTTCGGACAGCACTCTGGAAACACCATATATTTT CASSFGQHSGNTIYF
TRBD1 - TRBJ1-2 TRBV5-1 TGCGCCAGCAGCCTACATACTGGACAGGGGGATGGCTACACCTTC CASSLHTGQGDGYTF
TRBD1 - TRBJ2-5 TRBV11-3 TGTGCCAGCAGCTTAGAATGGGGACAGGGGGGGGAGACCCAGTACTTC CASSLEWGQGGETQYF
TRBD2 - TRBJ2-2 TRBV24-1 TGTGCCGGCCGGAGGACTAGCGGGAGAACCGGGGAGCTGTTTTTT CAGRRTSGRTGELFF
- - TRBJ1-5 TRBV5-8 TGTGCCACCGGAGGAAATCAGCCCCAGCATTTT CATGGNQPQHF
- - TRBJ2-3 TRBV15 TGTGCCACCAGCAGAGATTGGGGACTTGCCTTTAGCACAGATACGCAGTATTTT CATSRDWGLAFSTDTQYF
TRBD1 - TRBJ1-6 TRBV5-1 TGCGCCAGCAGCTTAGAAGGGCCGACAGGGGACAATTCACCCCTCCACTTT CASSLEGPTGDNSPLHF
TRBD2 - TRBJ2-1 TRBV11-3 TGTGCCAGCCTAGGGGAGGGCAATGAGCAGTTCTTC CASLGEGNEQFF
- - TRBJ2-1 TRBV6-2/TRBV6-3 TGTGCCAGCAGTTACGAGTTGAGTGAGCAGTTCTTC CASSYELSEQFF
- - TRBJ2-1 TRBV2 TGTGCCAGCAGTAAGGCGGAAAGCTCCTACAATGAGCAGTTCTTC CASSKAESSYNEQFF
TRBD2 - TRBJ2-1 TRBV9 TGTGCCAGCAGTCTTAGCGGGATATACTACAATGAGCAGTTCTTC CASSLSGIYYNEQFF
TRBD2 - TRBJ2-1 TRBV12-5 TGTGCTAGTGGTCCGGGGACTAGAAGGGGCAATGAGCAGTTCTTC CASGPGTRRGNEQFF
- - TRBJ1-1 TRBV30 TGTGCCTGGAGTCAGGACAGCGCTGAAGCTTTCTTT CAWSQDSAEAFF
- few TRBJ1-6 TRBV27 TGTGCCAGCAGTTTACGAAGGGGGTCCTATAATTCACCCCTCCACTTT CASSLRRGSYNSPLHF